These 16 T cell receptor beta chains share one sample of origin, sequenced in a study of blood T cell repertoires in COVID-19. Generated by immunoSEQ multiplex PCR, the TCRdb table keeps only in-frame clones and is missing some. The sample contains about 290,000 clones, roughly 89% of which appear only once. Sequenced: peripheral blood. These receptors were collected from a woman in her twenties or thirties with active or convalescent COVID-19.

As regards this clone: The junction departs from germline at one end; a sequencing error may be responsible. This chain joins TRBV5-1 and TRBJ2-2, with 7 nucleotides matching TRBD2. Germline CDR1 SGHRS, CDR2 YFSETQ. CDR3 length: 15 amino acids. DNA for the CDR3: TGCGCCAGCAGGGTAGCGGGCGTTCTCACCGAGGAGCTGTTTTTT. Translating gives CASRVAGVLTEELFF.

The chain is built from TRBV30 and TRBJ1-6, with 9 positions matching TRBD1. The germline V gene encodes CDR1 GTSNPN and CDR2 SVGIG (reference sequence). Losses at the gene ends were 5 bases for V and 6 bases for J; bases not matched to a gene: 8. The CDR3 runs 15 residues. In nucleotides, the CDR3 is TGTGCCTGGCACCGACAGGGGGAAGGTAATTCACCCCTCCACTTT. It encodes CAWHRQGEGNSPLHF.

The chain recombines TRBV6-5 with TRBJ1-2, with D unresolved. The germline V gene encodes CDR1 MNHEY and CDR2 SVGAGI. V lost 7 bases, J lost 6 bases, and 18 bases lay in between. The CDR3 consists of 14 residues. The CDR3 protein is CASTRGAGSNGYTF. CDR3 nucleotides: TGTGCCAGCACCCGGGGAGCGGGCTCGAATGGCTACACCTTC.

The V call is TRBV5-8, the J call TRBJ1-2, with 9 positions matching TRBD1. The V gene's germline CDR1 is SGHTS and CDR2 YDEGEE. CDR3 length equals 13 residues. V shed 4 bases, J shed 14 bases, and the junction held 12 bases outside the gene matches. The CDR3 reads CASSQRTGQGQTF. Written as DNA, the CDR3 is TGTGCCAGCAGCCAACGGACGGGACAGGGTCAGACCTTC.

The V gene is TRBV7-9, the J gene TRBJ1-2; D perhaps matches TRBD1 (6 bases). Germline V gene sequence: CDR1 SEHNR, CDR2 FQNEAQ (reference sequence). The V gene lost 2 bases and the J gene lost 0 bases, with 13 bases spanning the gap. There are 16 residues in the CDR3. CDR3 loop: CASSLSRTATNYGYTF. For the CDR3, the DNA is TGTGCCAGCAGCTTAAGTAGGACAGCGACTAACTATGGCTACACCTTC.

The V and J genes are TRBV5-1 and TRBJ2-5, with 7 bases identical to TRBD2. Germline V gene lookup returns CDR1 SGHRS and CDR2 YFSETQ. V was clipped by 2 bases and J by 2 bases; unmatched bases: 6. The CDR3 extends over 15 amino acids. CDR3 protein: CASSFSPAGQETQYF. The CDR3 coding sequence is TGCGCCAGCAGCTTTTCCCCAGCGGGGCAAGAGACCCAGTACTTC. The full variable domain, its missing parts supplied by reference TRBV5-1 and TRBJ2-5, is KAGVTQTPRYLIKTRGQQVTLSCSPISGHRSVSWYQQTPGQGLQFLFEYFSETQRNKGNFPGRFSGRQFSNSRSEMNVSTLELGDSALYLCASSFSPAGQETQYFGPGTRLLVL.

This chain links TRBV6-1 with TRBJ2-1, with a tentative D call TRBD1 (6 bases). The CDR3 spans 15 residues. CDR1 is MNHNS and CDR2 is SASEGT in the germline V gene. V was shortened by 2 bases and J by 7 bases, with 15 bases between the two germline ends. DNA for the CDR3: TGTGCCAGCAGTGAAAGGGCAGGGGCAGGTAATGAGCAGTTCTTC. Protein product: CASSERAGAGNEQFF.

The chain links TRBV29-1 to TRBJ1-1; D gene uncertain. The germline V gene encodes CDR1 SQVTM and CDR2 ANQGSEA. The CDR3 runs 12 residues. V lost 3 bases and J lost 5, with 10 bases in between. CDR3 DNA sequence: TGCAGCGTTGAGGGAGATTGGACTGAAGCTTTCTTT. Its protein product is CSVEGDWTEAFF.

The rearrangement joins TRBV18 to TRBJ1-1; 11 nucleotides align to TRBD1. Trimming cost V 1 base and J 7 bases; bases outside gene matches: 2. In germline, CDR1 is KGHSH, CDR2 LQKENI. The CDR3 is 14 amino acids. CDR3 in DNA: TGTGCCAGCTCACCACTGGGACAGGGGGTTGAAGCTTTCTTT. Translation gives CASSPLGQGVEAFF.

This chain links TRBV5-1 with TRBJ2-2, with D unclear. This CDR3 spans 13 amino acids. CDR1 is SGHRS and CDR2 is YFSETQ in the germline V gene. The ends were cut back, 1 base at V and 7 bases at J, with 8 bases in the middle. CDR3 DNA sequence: TGCGCCAGCAGCTTGCGACAAAACGGGGAGCTGTTTTTT. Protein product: CASSLRQNGELFF.

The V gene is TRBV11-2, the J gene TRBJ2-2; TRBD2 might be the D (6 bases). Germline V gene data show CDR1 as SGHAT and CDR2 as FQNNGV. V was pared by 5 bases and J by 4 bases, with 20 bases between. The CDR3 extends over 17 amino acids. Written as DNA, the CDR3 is TGTGCCAGCAGCCCGCCCCGGCCGGGACTCCTCACCGGGGAGCTGTTTTTT. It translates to CASSPPRPGLLTGELFF.

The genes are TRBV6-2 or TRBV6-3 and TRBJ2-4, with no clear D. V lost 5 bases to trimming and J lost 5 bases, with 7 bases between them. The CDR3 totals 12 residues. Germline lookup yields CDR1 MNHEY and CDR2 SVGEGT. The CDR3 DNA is TGTGCCAGCAGTCTAGGCCAAAACATTCAGTACTTC. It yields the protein CASSLGQNIQYF.

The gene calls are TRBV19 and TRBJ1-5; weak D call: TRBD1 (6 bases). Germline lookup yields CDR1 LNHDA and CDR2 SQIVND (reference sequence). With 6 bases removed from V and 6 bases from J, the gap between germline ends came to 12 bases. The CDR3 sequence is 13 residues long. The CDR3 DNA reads TGTGCCAGTAGACATAGAGGGGGTCAGCCCCAGCATTTT. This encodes CASRHRGGQPQHF.

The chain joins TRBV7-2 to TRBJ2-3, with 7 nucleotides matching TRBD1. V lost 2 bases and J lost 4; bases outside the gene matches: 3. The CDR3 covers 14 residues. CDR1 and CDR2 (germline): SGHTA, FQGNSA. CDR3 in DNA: TGTGCCAGCAGCTTAACAGGGGACGCAGATACGCAGTATTTT. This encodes CASSLTGDADTQYF.

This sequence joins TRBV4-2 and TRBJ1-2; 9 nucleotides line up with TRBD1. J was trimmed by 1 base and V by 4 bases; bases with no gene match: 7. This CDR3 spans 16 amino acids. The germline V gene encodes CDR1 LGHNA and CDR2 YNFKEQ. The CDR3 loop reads CASSRQGETINYGYTF. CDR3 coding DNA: TGTGCCAGCAGCCGACAGGGGGAGACGATTAACTATGGCTACACCTTC.

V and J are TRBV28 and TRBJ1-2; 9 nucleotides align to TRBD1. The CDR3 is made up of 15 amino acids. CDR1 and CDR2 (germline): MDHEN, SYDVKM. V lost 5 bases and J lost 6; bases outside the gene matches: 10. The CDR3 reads CASSRPGQGVNGYTF. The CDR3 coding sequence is TGTGCCAGCAGTCGTCCGGGACAGGGAGTAAATGGCTACACCTTC.